The 23 T cell receptor beta chains given below trace back to one sample, sequenced in a study of T cell responses to AZD1222 COVID-19 vaccine. Generated by immunoSEQ multiplex PCR, the TCRdb table keeps only in-frame clones and is missing some. The sample includes fewer than 110,000 clones, about 90% of them seen just once. The sample consisted of peripheral blood, taken on day 0 of AZD1222 vaccination. The source of these receptors is an adult in good health.

This rearrangement joins TRBV14 to TRBJ2-5; weak D call: TRBD1 (6 bases). CDR1 and CDR2 (germline): SGHDN, FVKESK. The V gene lost 2 bases and the J gene lost 5 bases, with 12 bases spanning the gap. The CDR3 sequence is 14 residues long. DNA for the CDR3: TGTGCCAGCAGCCAAAACAGGGCGTTGGAGACCCAGTACTTC. It specifies CASSQNRALETQYF.

The J gene is TRBJ2-5, the V gene TRBV5-1, with 12 bases aligning to TRBD2. V gave up 4 bases and J gave up 5 bases; unmatched junction bases: 9. The CDR3 covers 16 residues. CDR1 is SGHRS and CDR2 is YFSETQ in the germline V gene. This CDR3 is CASSVLAGGPGETQYF. The CDR3 DNA is TGCGCCAGCAGCGTGCTAGCGGGAGGGCCGGGGGAGACCCAGTACTTC.

This clone was seen only a few times. The CDR3 DNA reads TGTGCCAGCAGCCCTCCCGGGACTAGCGTCTCCGAGCAGTACTTC. Protein product: CASSPPGTSVSEQYF. This rearrangement joins TRBV14 to TRBJ2-7; TRBD2 matches 10 bases. There are 15 residues in the CDR3. The junction had 9 bases not matched to a gene; V was cut back by 4 bases and J by 6 bases. From germline, CDR1 is SGHDN and CDR2 FVKESK. The variable domain in full, completed from reference TRBV14 and TRBJ2-7, reads EAGVTQFPSHSVIEKGQTVTLRCDPISGHDNLYWYRRVMGKEIKFLLHFVKESKQDESGMPNNRFLAERTGGTYSTLKVQPAELEDSGVYFCASSPPGTSVSEQYFGPGTRLTVT.

The chain employs TRBV11-2 and TRBJ2-5; D gene ambiguous. The CDR3 spans 13 residues. V shed 1 base and J shed 1 base, with 4 bases lying between them. Germline loops: CDR1 SGHAT, CDR2 FQNNGV. CDR3 nucleotides: TGTGCCAGCAGCTTAGGCCTCCAAGAGACCCAGTACTTC. The encoded protein is CASSLGLQETQYF.

The V gene is TRBV19, the J gene TRBJ1-1, with a possible D match to TRBD1 (5 bases). Germline V gene data show CDR1 as LNHDA and CDR2 as SQIVND (reference sequence). With 7 bases removed from V and 1 base from J, the gap between germline ends came to 16 bases. The CDR3 spans 15 residues. CDR3 DNA sequence: TGTGCCAGTATAATGTGGGCAGGGCCGAACACTGAAGCTTTCTTT. Translating gives CASIMWAGPNTEAFF.

This clone came up once. The chain employs TRBV10-1 and TRBJ1-2; D not certain. The V end was cut by 3 bases, the J end by 8 bases, with 13 bases between. The length of the CDR3 is 13 residues. Germline V CDR1 and CDR2: WNHNN, SYGVQD (reference sequence). In DNA form, the CDR3 reads TGCGCCAGCAGTGATTCAGCAGGACTCGGCTACACCTTC. Its translation: CASSDSAGLGYTF.

The chain links TRBV18 to TRBJ2-7, with 9 positions matching TRBD1. This CDR3 comprises 14 residues. V shed 6 bases and J 4 bases; nucleotides not matched to a gene: 7. The germline CDR1 and CDR2 sequences are KGHSH and LQKENI. The CDR3 loop is CASSLRQGGYEQYF. CDR3 DNA: TGTGCCAGCTCCTTACGACAGGGGGGATACGAGCAGTACTTC. The variable domain in full, with the rest retrieved from reference TRBV18 and TRBJ2-7, is NAGVMQNPRHLVRRRGQEARLRCSPMKGHSHVYWYRQLPEEGLKFMVYLQKENIIDESGMPKERFSAEFPKEGPSILRIQQVVRGDSAAYFCASSLRQGGYEQYFGPGTRLTVT.

This chain joins TRBV27 and TRBJ1-2; maybe TRBD1 (6 bases). The V gene's germline CDR1 is MNHEY and CDR2 SMNVEV (reference sequence). Trimming took 2 bases from V and 3 from J, leaving 13 bases between them. The CDR3 covers 15 residues. The CDR3 nucleotides are TGTGCCAGCAGTTTAGGGGCAGGGGATTACTATGGCTACACCTTC. Its protein product is CASSLGAGDYYGYTF.

This chain joins TRBV5-5 and TRBJ2-4; either TRBD1 or TRBD2 may supply D (5 bases each). Trimming left V 4 bases short and J 0 bases short, with 17 bases between. Germline CDR1 is SGHKS and CDR2 is YYEKEE (reference sequence). This CDR3 is built from 17 residues. The CDR3 DNA is TGTGCCAGCAGCGCAGTGGGACCGAGACTAGCCAAAAACATTCAGTACTTC. Protein sequence: CASSAVGPRLAKNIQYF. The whole variable domain, remainder taken from reference TRBV5-5 and TRBJ2-4, is DAGVTQSPTHLIKTRGQQVTLRCSPISGHKSVSWYQQVLGQGPQFIFQYYEKEERGRGNFPDRFSARQFPNYSSELNVNALLLGDSALYLCASSAVGPRLAKNIQYFGAGTRLSVL.

This chain uses TRBV7-2 with TRBJ2-7; 7 bases match TRBD2. Germline trimming cut 5 bases from V and 5 bases from J; bases unmatched to any gene: 12. The germline V gene has CDR1 SGHTA and CDR2 FQGNSA. The CDR3 has 15 residues. The CDR3: CASSPQAGRAHEQYF. The DNA of the CDR3 is TGTGCCAGCAGCCCTCAGGCGGGGAGGGCCCACGAGCAGTACTTC.

The J gene is TRBJ2-7, the V gene TRBV5-4, with 13 bases identical to TRBD2. Germline CDR1 is SGHNT and CDR2 is YYREEE (reference sequence). This CDR3 is 16 amino acids long. V gave up 4 bases and J gave up 4 bases; unmatched junction bases: 8. The CDR3 sequence: CASSHWTSGSIYEQYF. The CDR3 nucleotides read TGTGCCAGCAGCCACTGGACTAGCGGGAGTATATACGAGCAGTACTTC.

V gene TRBV6-1 combines with J gene TRBJ1-2; 9 positions match TRBD1. Unmatched junction bases numbered 6, after V lost 3 bases and J lost 1 base. The length of the CDR3 is 16 residues. Germline loops: CDR1 MNHNS, CDR2 SASEGT. The CDR3 DNA reads TGTGCCAGCAGTGAGACCCAGACAGGGGGTAACTATGGCTACACCTTC. Encoded protein: CASSETQTGGNYGYTF.

CDR3 sequence: CATSNPGTFDNEQFF. CDR3 coding DNA: TGTGCCACCAGTAATCCCGGGACATTCGACAATGAGCAGTTCTTC. This chain links TRBV24-1 with TRBJ2-1, with D perhaps matching TRBD1 (6 bases). The CDR3 contains 15 residues. Germline assignment: CDR1 KGHDR and CDR2 SFDVKD. V dropped 6 bases and J dropped 5 bases, with 16 bases sitting between them.

With regard to this clone: The junction shows a germline mismatch at one end, possibly a read error. This specimen includes other DNA sequences encoding the same CDR3. V gene TRBV5-1 combines with J gene TRBJ2-3; the match to TRBD1 covers 12 bases. CDR3 length: 15 residues. Germline V CDR1 and CDR2: SGHRS, YFSETQ. This CDR3 reads CASSLGQGATDTQYF. CDR3 DNA sequence: TGCGCCAGCAGTTTGGGACAGGGGGCCACAGATACGCAGTATTTT.

The V gene is TRBV6-2 or TRBV6-3, the J gene TRBJ1-1, with 9 positions matching TRBD1. The J segment lost 1 base and the V segment lost 4 bases, leaving 7 bases of the junction unmatched. The CDR3 totals 16 residues. Per the germline V gene, CDR1 is MNHEY and CDR2 is SVGEGT. CDR3: CASSSPGQGTNTEAFF. The CDR3 DNA reads as TGTGCCAGCAGTTCACCGGGACAGGGAACGAACACTGAAGCTTTCTTT.

The chain employs TRBV3-1 (or the pseudogene TRBV3-2) and TRBJ2-7, with TRBD1 matching 10 bases. V was pared by 3 bases and J by 5 bases, with 7 bases of the junction left unmatched. The germline CDR1 and CDR2 sequences are LGHDT and YNNKEL (reference sequence). CDR3 length: 15 residues. CDR3 loop: CASSQMGQGINEQYF. DNA for the CDR3: TGTGCCAGCAGCCAGATGGGACAGGGGATCAACGAGCAGTACTTC.

This chain uses TRBV3-1 (or the pseudogene TRBV3-2) with TRBJ1-5; D remains ambiguous. Per the germline V gene, CDR1 is LGHDT and CDR2 is YNNKEL (reference sequence). There are 14 residues in the CDR3. The V end lost 4 bases, the J end lost 0 bases, and 7 bases lay between the germline ends. The CDR3 DNA follows: TGTGCCAGCAGCCCTCAATATAGCAATCAGCCCCAGCATTTT. It codes for CASSPQYSNQPQHF.

This sequence joins TRBV7-9 and TRBJ2-1; D is ambiguous. The CDR3 is made up of 13 amino acids. The germline V and J ends were trimmed by 2 bases and 6 bases, with 8 bases remaining between them. Germline lookup yields CDR1 SEHNR and CDR2 FQNEAQ (reference sequence). CDR3 DNA: TGTGCCAGCAGCTTATTTACTGGCAATGAGCAGTTCTTC. Translation: CASSLFTGNEQFF.

V usage is TRBV5-1 and J usage is TRBJ2-1; maybe TRBD2 (5 bases). There are 13 residues in the CDR3. The germline V gene encodes CDR1 SGHRS and CDR2 YFSETQ. V lost 4 bases and J lost 6, with 11 bases in between. CDR3 sequence reads: CASSIASPNEQFF. Here the CDR3 DNA reads TGCGCCAGCAGCATCGCTAGCCCCAATGAGCAGTTCTTC.

J is TRBJ2-3 and V is TRBV30, with 7 positions matching TRBD2. The CDR3 consists of 14 residues. Germline CDR1 GTSNPN, CDR2 SVGIG (reference sequence). V was clipped by 4 bases and J by 4 bases; unmatched bases: 8. The CDR3 protein is CAWTVRLASDTQYF. The CDR3 nucleotides are TGTGCCTGGACCGTAAGACTAGCATCAGATACGCAGTATTTT.

This rearrangement joins TRBV28 to TRBJ1-5; no clear D gene. The length of the CDR3 is 15 residues. The V end was cut by 2 bases, the J end by 2 bases, with 10 bases between. CDR1 is MDHEN, CDR2 SYDVKM, per germline. The CDR3 reads CASSLPGTGNQPQHF. CDR3 DNA: TGTGCCAGCAGTTTACCAGGAACGGGCAATCAGCCCCAGCATTTT.

The V and J genes are TRBV10-2 and TRBJ2-7; 8 positions agree with TRBD1. There are 16 residues in the CDR3. Germline V gene data show CDR1 as WSHSY and CDR2 as SAAADI. Unmatched junction bases numbered 16, after V lost 7 bases and J lost 5 bases. Here the CDR3 reads CASNPGGGRGQNEQYF. The CDR3 DNA sequence: TGCGCCAGCAACCCCGGCGGTGGCAGGGGGCAGAACGAGCAGTACTTC.

This rearrangement joins TRBV30 to TRBJ2-1, with 11 bases matching TRBD2. CDR3 length: 21 residues. The germline gives CDR1 GTSNPN, CDR2 SVGIG (reference sequence). The V segment lost 2 bases and the J segment 0 bases; nucleotides outside the gene matches: 18. For the CDR3, the DNA is TGTGCCTGGAGTACCCCCAGCCTAGCGGGAGGATCGTTTCGCTCCTACAATGAGCAGTTCTTC. This sequence encodes CAWSTPSLAGGSFRSYNEQFF.